This passage covers 29 T cell receptor beta chains from one sample sequenced in a study of control samples from healthy donors and cancer patients. TCRdb keeps only in-frame clones here, not all; method: immunoSEQ multiplex PCR. The sample has around 130,000 clones, about 90% seen once; the top ten hold less than 40%. The sequencing sample was made of blood. The receptors stem from a man aged 45 to 65 in good health.

The chain is built from TRBV12-3 or TRBV12-4 and TRBJ2-5, with D maybe TRBD2 (5 bases). The CDR3 runs to 11 residues. The V gene lost 4 bases and the J gene lost 7 bases, with 7 bases spanning the gap. For the CDR3, the DNA is TGTGCCAGCAGTTCCCGGGGGACCCAGTACTTC. Its protein product is CASSSRGTQYF.

This chain connects TRBV5-1 to TRBJ2-7, with D perhaps matching TRBD1 (6 bases). The CDR3 has 15 residues. Germline CDR1 and CDR2: SGHRS and YFSETQ. Trimming removed 4 bases from V and 3 bases from J, with 17 bases in between. DNA of the CDR3: TGCGCCAGCAGCCCCAGGGGTATTACACACTACGAGCAGTACTTC. As protein: CASSPRGITHYEQYF. Looking up the rest from reference TRBV5-1 and TRBJ2-7 gives the full variable domain: KAGVTQTPRYLIKTRGQQVTLSCSPISGHRSVSWYQQTPGQGLQFLFEYFSETQRNKGNFPGRFSGRQFSNSRSEMNVSTLELGDSALYLCASSPRGITHYEQYFGPGTRLTVT.

The rearrangement links TRBV30 to TRBJ2-2; 8 bases align to TRBD1. This CDR3 comprises 13 residues. Looked up from germline, CDR1 is GTSNPN and CDR2 is SVGIG (reference sequence). Trimming cost V 1 base and J 6 bases; bases outside gene matches: 1. DNA for the CDR3: TGTGCCTGGAGTGCAGGGGGCGCCGGGGAGCTGTTTTTT. It translates to CAWSAGGAGELFF.

This chain uses TRBV7-9 with TRBJ1-6; TRBD1 matches 10 bases. CDR3 length: 15 residues. The V gene's germline CDR1 is SEHNR and CDR2 FQNEAQ (reference sequence). V was pared by 1 base and J by 9 bases, with 3 bases of the junction left unmatched. CDR3 nucleotide sequence: TGTGCCAGCAGCTTAGGGGACAGGGGTGCTTCACCCCTCCACTTT. It translates to CASSLGDRGASPLHF.

This chain connects TRBV27 to TRBJ1-2; maybe TRBD1 (5 bases). Trimming left V 0 bases short and J 4 bases short, with 12 bases between. This CDR3 comprises 15 residues. Germline assignment: CDR1 MNHEY and CDR2 SMNVEV (reference sequence). The CDR3 loop reads CASSLSGASSYGYTF. CDR3 bases: TGTGCCAGCAGTTTATCAGGGGCCTCCTCCTATGGCTACACCTTC.

The chain links TRBV5-8 to TRBJ1-2; 7 nucleotides line up with TRBD1. The CDR3 has 14 residues. The ends lost 2 bases at V and 1 base at J; junction bases unmatched: 2. CDR1 is SGHTS and CDR2 is YDEGEE in the germline V gene. The CDR3 DNA is TGTGCCAGCAGCTTCGCAGGGGGTAACTATGGCTACACCTTC. This sequence encodes CASSFAGGNYGYTF.

This rearrangement joins TRBV9 to TRBJ1-2; D gene uncertain. The CDR3 extends over 15 amino acids. The ends were cut back, 0 bases at V and 2 bases at J, with 11 bases in the middle. Germline CDR1 and CDR2: SGDLS and YYNGEE. The CDR3 is CASSVGRIGNYGYTF. DNA for the CDR3: TGTGCCAGCAGCGTAGGACGGATAGGAAACTATGGCTACACCTTC.

V gene TRBV5-1 combines with J gene TRBJ2-7; D unclear. The V gene's germline CDR1 is SGHRS and CDR2 YFSETQ. Trimming left V 4 bases short and J 6 bases short, with 17 bases between. The CDR3 spans 14 residues. CDR3 loop: CASSKTVSQIEQYF. As DNA, the CDR3 is TGCGCCAGCAGCAAAACAGTGTCTCAGATCGAGCAGTACTTC. Based on the CDR3 plus reference TRBV5-1 and TRBJ2-7, the full variable domain is KAGVTQTPRYLIKTRGQQVTLSCSPISGHRSVSWYQQTPGQGLQFLFEYFSETQRNKGNFPGRFSGRQFSNSRSEMNVSTLELGDSALYLCASSKTVSQIEQYFGPGTRLTVT.

As for this clone: The sample has other DNA sequences that encode this CDR3 too. The rearrangement uses TRBV10-3 and TRBJ1-3, with no clear D. The CDR3 has 14 amino acids. The V and J ends lost 4 bases and 0 bases respectively, with 7 bases between them. The germline V gene encodes CDR1 ENHRY and CDR2 SYGVKD. The CDR3 DNA reads as TGTGCCATCAGTGCCCAGCTCTCTGGAAACACCATATATTTT. Residues: CAISAQLSGNTIYF.

Comments on this clone: Mismatch with germline at one junction end may stem from a read error. V gene TRBV5-1 combines with J gene TRBJ1-1; D uncertain. The CDR3 is 14 amino acids. Germline CDR1 is SGHRS and CDR2 is YFSETQ. The CDR3 DNA is TGCGCCAGCAGCTTGGGACCCCAGAACCCTGAAGCTTTCTTT. Translation gives CASSLGPQNPEAFF.

In DNA, the CDR3 is TGTGCCAGCAGCCGGGGACTAGCGGGGAATAATGAGCAGTTCTTC. Translated, it gives CASSRGLAGNNEQFF. This chain connects TRBV9 to TRBJ2-1; 13 bases agree with TRBD2. In germline, CDR1 is SGDLS, CDR2 YYNGEE. The CDR3 has 15 residues. With 4 bases clipped from V and 7 bases from J, the junction kept 5 bases outside the gene matches.

The gene calls are TRBV9 and TRBJ1-3; D not certain. This CDR3 comprises 14 residues. Germline V gene lookup returns CDR1 SGDLS and CDR2 YYNGEE. The V gene lost 0 bases and the J gene lost 0 bases, with 4 bases spanning the gap. In nucleotides, the CDR3 is TGTGCCAGCAGCGTAGAGTACTCTGGAAACACCATATATTTT. Translated: CASSVEYSGNTIYF.

The chain uses TRBV18 and TRBJ1-1; D not resolved. Germline CDR1 KGHSH, CDR2 LQKENI. The CDR3 extends over 13 amino acids. Between the trimmed V and J ends, which lost 4 bases and 0 bases, there was a span of 6 bases. The CDR3, as DNA: TGTGCCAGCTCACAGGAGATGAACACTGAAGCTTTCTTT. It yields the protein CASSQEMNTEAFF. Full variable domain (rest looked up from reference TRBV18 and TRBJ1-1): NAGVMQNPRHLVRRRGQEARLRCSPMKGHSHVYWYRQLPEEGLKFMVYLQKENIIDESGMPKERFSAEFPKEGPSILRIQQVVRGDSAAYFCASSQEMNTEAFFGQGTRLTVV.

The CDR3 DNA is TGTGCCAGCAGCTTACGGAGCGGGGGGGCGGAGACCCAGTACTTC. This gives the protein CASSLRSGGAETQYF. V usage is TRBV13 and J usage is TRBJ2-5; 10 positions match TRBD2. The CDR3 sequence is 15 residues long. Germline CDR1 and CDR2: PRHDT and FYEKMQ (reference sequence). V trimming: 2 bases; J trimming: 5 bases; junction bases outside the gene matches: 5.

The rearrangement uses TRBV5-4 and TRBJ2-1; D is uncertain. The CDR3 covers 14 residues. Looked up from germline, CDR1 is SGHNT and CDR2 is YYREEE (reference sequence). V lost 7 bases to trimming and J lost 6 bases, with 17 bases between them. The DNA of the CDR3 is TGTGCCAGCGGCAAAACCGACGGCTTCAATGAGCAGTTCTTC. This sequence encodes CASGKTDGFNEQFF.

The chain combines TRBV30 with TRBJ2-2; D call uncertain. In germline, CDR1 is GTSNPN, CDR2 SVGIG (reference sequence). CDR3 size: 14 residues. The V end was cut by 0 bases, the J end by 5 bases, with 10 bases between. In DNA form, the CDR3 reads TGTGCCTGGAGTGTGTTCGAGGTTACCGGGGAGCTGTTTTTT. Its protein is CAWSVFEVTGELFF.

V is TRBV5-1 and J is TRBJ1-2, with D hard to call. Germline V CDR1 and CDR2: SGHRS, YFSETQ. Between the trimmed V and J ends, which lost 0 bases and 0 bases, there was a span of 6 bases. CDR3 length: 14 residues. CDR3: CASSLDSTNYGYTF. The DNA for the CDR3 is TGCGCCAGCAGCTTGGACAGCACTAACTATGGCTACACCTTC.

The chain combines TRBV11-2 with TRBJ2-7; D call uncertain. V was clipped by 1 base and J by 0 bases, with 10 bases between them. This CDR3 contains 15 residues. Germline V gene lookup returns CDR1 SGHAT and CDR2 FQNNGV. The DNA for the CDR3 is TGTGCCAGCAGCTTAGGGGGTTTCACCTCCTACGAGCAGTACTTC. This translates into CASSLGGFTSYEQYF.

The gene calls are TRBV7-9 and TRBJ2-3; D possibly corresponds to TRBD2 (5 bases). This CDR3 contains 18 residues. Germline V gene lookup returns CDR1 SEHNR and CDR2 FQNEAQ (reference sequence). V lost 10 bases and J lost 1, with 27 bases in between. Here the CDR3 reads CATSASFRVSEGTDTQYF. DNA of the CDR3: TGTGCCACCAGTGCCAGCTTTAGGGTTTCGGAGGGCACAGATACGCAGTATTTT.

The rearrangement uses TRBV18 and TRBJ2-2, with D hard to call. CDR1 KGHSH and CDR2 LQKENI come from the germline V gene. This CDR3 has 16 residues. V lost 0 bases to trimming and J lost 8 bases, with 16 bases between them. CDR3 sequence: CASSPPSSPMSGELFF. The CDR3 nucleotides read TGTGCCAGCTCACCACCCAGTTCCCCCATGTCGGGGGAGCTGTTTTTT.

The rearrangement joins TRBV9 to TRBJ2-2, with D possibly matching TRBD2 (5 bases). The CDR3 extends over 13 amino acids. From germline, CDR1 is SGDLS and CDR2 YYNGEE. V was pared by 1 base and J by 6 bases, with 7 bases between. CDR3 DNA sequence: TGTGCCAGCAGCGTAAGAGGGTCCGGGGAGCTGTTTTTT. Translated: CASSVRGSGELFF. Full variable domain (missing parts from reference TRBV9 and TRBJ2-2): DSGVTQTPKHLITATGQRVTLRCSPRSGDLSVYWYQQSLDQGLQFLIQYYNGEERAKGNILERFSAQQFPDLHSELNLSSLELGDSALYFCASSVRGSGELFFGEGSRLTVL.

The chain employs TRBV18 and TRBJ1-1, with TRBD1 as a possible D gene (6 bases). The CDR3 is made up of 13 amino acids. Trimming shortened V by 4 bases and J by 1 base, and 7 bases separated the two germline ends. Germline-derived CDR1 and CDR2 are KGHSH and LQKENI. CDR3 in DNA: TGTGCCAGCTCACGGGGACAGAACACTGAAGCTTTCTTT. The encoded protein is CASSRGQNTEAFF.

The chain recombines TRBV10-3 with TRBJ2-1, with D possibly matching TRBD1 (5 bases). Germline CDR1 and CDR2: ENHRY and SYGVKD. The CDR3 is 18 amino acids. V was clipped by 0 bases and J by 0 bases, with 15 bases between them. This chain's CDR3 is CAISESKDSLSSYNEQFF. The CDR3 DNA sequence: TGTGCCATCAGTGAGTCGAAAGACAGTCTGAGCTCCTACAATGAGCAGTTCTTC.

V usage is TRBV5-6 and J usage is TRBJ1-1, with D unclear. Per germline, CDR1 SGHDT and CDR2 YYEEEE. The CDR3 totals 13 residues. V lost 1 base to trimming and J lost 4 bases, with 8 bases between them. In DNA form, the CDR3 reads TGTGCCAGCAGCTTGAGGCCTGGCACTGAAGCTTTCTTT. Amino acids: CASSLRPGTEAFF. Variable domain in full (rest from reference TRBV5-6 and TRBJ1-1): DAGVTQSPTHLIKTRGQQVTLRCSPKSGHDTVSWYQQALGQGPQFIFQYYEEEERQRGNFPDRFSGHQFPNYSSELNVNALLLGDSALYLCASSLRPGTEAFFGQGTRLTVV.

This sequence joins TRBV19 and TRBJ1-4; TRBD1 aligns across 8 bases. The ends lost 6 bases at V and 4 bases at J; junction bases unmatched: 7. Germline lookup yields CDR1 LNHDA and CDR2 SQIVND (reference sequence). There are 15 residues in the CDR3. This chain's CDR3 is CASRKTGALNEKLFF. In DNA, the CDR3 is TGTGCCAGTAGAAAGACAGGGGCCCTTAATGAAAAACTGTTTTTT. Using reference TRBV19 and TRBJ1-4 for the parts outside the CDR3, the full variable domain is DGGITQSPKYLFRKEGQNVTLSCEQNLNHDAMYWYRQDPGQGLRLIYYSQIVNDFQKGDIAEGYSVSREKKESFPLTVTSAQKNPTAFYLCASRKTGALNEKLFFGSGTQLSVL.

The chain joins TRBV6-1 to TRBJ1-5; the D is unclear. The CDR3 spans 14 residues. Per germline, CDR1 MNHNS and CDR2 SASEGT. Trimming shortened V by 1 base and J by 0 bases, and 4 bases separated the two germline ends. CDR3 in DNA: TGTGCCAGCAGTGAAGGGAATAGCAATCAGCCCCAGCATTTT. This encodes CASSEGNSNQPQHF.

CDR3 in DNA: TGCAGCGTTGACACTAACTATGGCTACACCTTC. It codes for CSVDTNYGYTF. The chain joins TRBV29-1 to TRBJ1-2; no firm D call. Trimming cost V 3 bases and J 0 bases, with 2 bases left between them. In germline, CDR1 is SQVTM, CDR2 ANQGSEA. This CDR3 is 11 amino acids long.

This chain links TRBV6-5 with TRBJ2-3, with D tentatively TRBD1 (6 bases). The V end lost 6 bases, the J end lost 1 base, and 11 bases lay between the germline ends. This CDR3 comprises 14 residues. Per germline, CDR1 MNHEY and CDR2 SVGAGI. The CDR3 nucleotides read TGTGCCAGCAGCAGCTACAGGGGCACAGATACGCAGTATTTT. Amino acid sequence: CASSSYRGTDTQYF.

This chain links TRBV7-2 with TRBJ1-5, with D unclear. Germline assignment: CDR1 SGHTA and CDR2 FQGNSA. Trimming cost V 2 bases and J 1 base, with 3 bases left between them. The CDR3 has 13 residues. CDR3 residues: CASSLLSNQPQHF. The DNA for the CDR3 is TGTGCCAGCAGCTTACTAAGCAATCAGCCCCAGCATTTT.